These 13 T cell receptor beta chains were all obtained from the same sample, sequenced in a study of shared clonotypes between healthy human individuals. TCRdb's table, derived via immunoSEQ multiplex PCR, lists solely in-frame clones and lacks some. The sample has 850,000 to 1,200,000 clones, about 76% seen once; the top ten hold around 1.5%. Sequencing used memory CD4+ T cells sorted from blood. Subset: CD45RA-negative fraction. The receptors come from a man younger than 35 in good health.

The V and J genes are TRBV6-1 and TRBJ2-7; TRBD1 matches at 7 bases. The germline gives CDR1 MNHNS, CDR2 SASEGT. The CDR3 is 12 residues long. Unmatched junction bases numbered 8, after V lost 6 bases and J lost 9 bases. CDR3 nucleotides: TGTGCCAGCAGCTTGGACAGGTCGGGGCAGTACTTC. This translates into CASSLDRSGQYF.

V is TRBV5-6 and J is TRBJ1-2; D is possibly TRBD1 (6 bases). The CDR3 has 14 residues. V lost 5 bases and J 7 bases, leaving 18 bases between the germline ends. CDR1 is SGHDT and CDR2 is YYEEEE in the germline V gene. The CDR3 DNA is TGTGCCAGCAGACGGACCTCGGGGGCAGTTGGCTACACCTTC. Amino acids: CASRRTSGAVGYTF.

The CDR3 spells CASRIGSWGLADDWTEQYF. The CDR3 bases are TGTGCCAGCAGGATAGGCTCGTGGGGTTTAGCGGATGACTGGACCGAGCAGTACTTC. This sequence joins TRBV11-2 and TRBJ2-7; D may be TRBD2 (6 bases). The CDR3 contains 19 residues. CDR1 and CDR2 from the germline V gene are SGHAT and FQNNGV. Trimming removed 6 bases from V and 6 bases from J, with 33 bases in between.

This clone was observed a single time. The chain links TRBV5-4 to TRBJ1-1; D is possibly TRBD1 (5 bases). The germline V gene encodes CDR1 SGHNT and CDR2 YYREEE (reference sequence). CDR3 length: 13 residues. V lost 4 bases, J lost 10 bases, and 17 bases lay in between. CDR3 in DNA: TGTGCCAGCAGCCAGGACATATCGAAACGAGCTTTCTTT. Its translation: CASSQDISKRAFF.

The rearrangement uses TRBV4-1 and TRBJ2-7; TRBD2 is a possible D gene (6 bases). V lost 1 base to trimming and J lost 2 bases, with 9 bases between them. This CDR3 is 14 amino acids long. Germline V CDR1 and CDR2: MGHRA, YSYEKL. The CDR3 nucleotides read TGCGCCAGCAGCCAAGGAGGCGGGGCCTACGAGCAGTACTTC. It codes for CASSQGGGAYEQYF.

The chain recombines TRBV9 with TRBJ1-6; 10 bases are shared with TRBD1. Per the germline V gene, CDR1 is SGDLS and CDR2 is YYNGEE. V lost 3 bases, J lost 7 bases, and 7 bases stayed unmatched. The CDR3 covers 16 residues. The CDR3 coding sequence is TGTGCCAGCAGCGGACAGGGGGCGACGGGGAATTCACCCCTCCACTTT. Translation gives CASSGQGATGNSPLHF. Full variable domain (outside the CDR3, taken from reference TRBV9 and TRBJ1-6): DSGVTQTPKHLITATGQRVTLRCSPRSGDLSVYWYQQSLDQGLQFLIQYYNGEERAKGNILERFSAQQFPDLHSELNLSSLELGDSALYFCASSGQGATGNSPLHFGNGTRLTVT.

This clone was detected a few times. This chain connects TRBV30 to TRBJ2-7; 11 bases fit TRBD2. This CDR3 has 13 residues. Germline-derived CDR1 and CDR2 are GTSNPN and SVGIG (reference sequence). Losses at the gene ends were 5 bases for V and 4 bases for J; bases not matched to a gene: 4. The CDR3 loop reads CAWSSGRRYEQYF. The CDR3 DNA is TGTGCCTGGTCTAGCGGGAGGAGGTACGAGCAGTACTTC.

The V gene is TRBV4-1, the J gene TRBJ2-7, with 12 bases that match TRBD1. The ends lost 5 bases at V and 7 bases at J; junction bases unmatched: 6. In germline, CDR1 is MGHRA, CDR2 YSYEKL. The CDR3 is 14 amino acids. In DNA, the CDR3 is TGCGCCAGCAGCTCCCGGGACAGGGGGCTTGAGCAGTACTTC. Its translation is CASSSRDRGLEQYF.

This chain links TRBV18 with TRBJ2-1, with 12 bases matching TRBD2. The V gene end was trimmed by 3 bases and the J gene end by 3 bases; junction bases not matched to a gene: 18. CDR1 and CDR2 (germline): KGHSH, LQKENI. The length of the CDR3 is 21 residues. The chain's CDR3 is CASSPTLSIWTSGEGYNEQFF. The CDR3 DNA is TGTGCCAGCTCACCGACGCTTAGTATTTGGACTAGCGGGGAAGGCTACAATGAGCAGTTCTTC.

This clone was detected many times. Here the CDR3 DNA reads TGCGCCACGGGGCAGGCGTCCGGGGAGCTGTTTTTT. This translates into CATGQASGELFF. This chain connects TRBV10-1 to TRBJ2-2; D tentatively fits TRBD1 or TRBD2 (5 bases each). This CDR3 region has 12 residues. V dropped 10 bases and J dropped 6 bases, with 12 bases sitting between them. Germline assignment: CDR1 WNHNN and CDR2 SYGVQD (reference sequence).

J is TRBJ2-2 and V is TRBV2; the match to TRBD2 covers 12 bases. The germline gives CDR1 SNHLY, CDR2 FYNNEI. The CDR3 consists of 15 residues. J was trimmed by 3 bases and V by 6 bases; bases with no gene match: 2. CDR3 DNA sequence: TGTGCCAGCAGGGCTAGCGGGGGGGACACCGGGGAGCTGTTTTTT. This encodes CASRASGGDTGELFF.

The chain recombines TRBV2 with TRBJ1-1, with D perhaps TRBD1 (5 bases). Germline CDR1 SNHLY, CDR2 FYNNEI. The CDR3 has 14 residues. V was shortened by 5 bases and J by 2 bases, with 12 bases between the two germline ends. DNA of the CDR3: TGTGCCAGCAGTAAGGGACGGGTAAACACTGAAGCTTTCTTT. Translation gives CASSKGRVNTEAFF.

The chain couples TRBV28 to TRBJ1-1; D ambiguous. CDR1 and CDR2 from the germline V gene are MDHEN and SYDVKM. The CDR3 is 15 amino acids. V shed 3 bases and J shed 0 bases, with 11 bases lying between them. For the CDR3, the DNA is TGTGCCAGCAGTTTCTCGTCGCGATTGAACACTGAAGCTTTCTTT. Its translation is CASSFSSRLNTEAFF.